This TCR beta chain was retrieved from a study of cytomegalovirus exposure and HLA in healthy donors. Across the study: A prior analysis found 117 million unique TCR beta sequences from around 190 million T cells.

Notes on this clone: Its antigen is undetermined.

The primer mix had 60 Vbeta and 13 Jbeta primers. Repertoires were generated with immunoSEQ multiplex PCR, while TCRdb's copy carries only in-frame clones and drops some. The repertoire consists of roughly 150,000 clones, with almost 85% occurring once and the leading ten covering about 5.2%. The CDR3 has 13 residues. V shed 1 base and J 4 bases; nucleotides not matched to a gene: 2. Looked up from germline, CDR1 is SQVTM and CDR2 is ANQGSEA. Study findings and constraints: TCR beta sequences reportedly predicted the HLA-A and HLA-B alleles of most subjects accurately. In a later analysis, V- and J-gene trimming of beta chains associated with a DCLRE1C missense variant, replicated independently.

The sequence derives from a man younger than 45 in good health and CMV-seropositive. The gene calls are TRBV29-1 and TRBJ2-7, with 9 bases identical to TRBD2. The specimen was PBMCs. The CDR3 DNA sequence: TGCAGCGTTGAAGGGACTAGCGATTACGAGCAGTACTTC. Translated, it gives CSVEGTSDYEQYF.